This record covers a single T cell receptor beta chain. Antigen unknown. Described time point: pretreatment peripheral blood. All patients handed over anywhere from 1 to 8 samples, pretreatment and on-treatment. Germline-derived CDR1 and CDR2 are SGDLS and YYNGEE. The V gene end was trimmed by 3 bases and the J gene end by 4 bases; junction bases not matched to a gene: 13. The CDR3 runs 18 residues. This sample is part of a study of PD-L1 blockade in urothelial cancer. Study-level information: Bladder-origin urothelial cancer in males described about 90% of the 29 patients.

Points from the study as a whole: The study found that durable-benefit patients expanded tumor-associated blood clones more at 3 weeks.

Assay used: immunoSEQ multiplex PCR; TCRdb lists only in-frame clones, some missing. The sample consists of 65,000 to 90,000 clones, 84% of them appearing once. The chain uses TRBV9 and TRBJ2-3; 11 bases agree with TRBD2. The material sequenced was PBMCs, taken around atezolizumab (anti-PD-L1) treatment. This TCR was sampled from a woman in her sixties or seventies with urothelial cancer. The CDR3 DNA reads TGTGCCAGCAGCGCCAGTAGCGGGGGGGCCTGGGGTGCAGATACGCAGTATTTT. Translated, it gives CASSASSGGAWGADTQYF.